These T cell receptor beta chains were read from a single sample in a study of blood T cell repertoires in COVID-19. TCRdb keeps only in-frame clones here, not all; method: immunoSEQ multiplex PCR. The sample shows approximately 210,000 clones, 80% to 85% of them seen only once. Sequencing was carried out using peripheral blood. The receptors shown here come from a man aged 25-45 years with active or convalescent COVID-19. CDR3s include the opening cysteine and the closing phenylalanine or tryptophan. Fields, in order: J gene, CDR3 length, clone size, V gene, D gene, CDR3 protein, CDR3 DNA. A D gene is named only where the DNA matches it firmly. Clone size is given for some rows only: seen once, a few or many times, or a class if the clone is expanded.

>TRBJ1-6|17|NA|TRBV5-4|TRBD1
CASSLRTGGASNSPLHF
TGTGCCAGCAGCTTGCGGACAGGGGGCGCCTCGAATTCACCCCTCCACTTT
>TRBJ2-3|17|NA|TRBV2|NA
CASSEVGTSSRTDTQYF
TGTGCCAGCAGTGAAGTGGGTACTAGCTCTCGTACAGATACGCAGTATTTT
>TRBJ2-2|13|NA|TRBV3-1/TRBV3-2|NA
CASSQVATGELFF
TGTGCCAGCAGCCAAGTGGCTACCGGGGAGCTGTTTTTT
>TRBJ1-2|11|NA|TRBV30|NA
CAWSVGGGYTF
TGTGCCTGGAGTGTGGGGGGAGGCTACACCTTC
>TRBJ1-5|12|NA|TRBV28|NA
CASRTGTWPQHF
TGTGCCAGCAGGACAGGTACATGGCCCCAGCATTTT
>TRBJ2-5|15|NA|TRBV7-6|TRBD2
CASSTEGLAVETQYF
TGTGCCAGCAGCACCGAGGGACTAGCTGTGGAGACCCAGTACTTC
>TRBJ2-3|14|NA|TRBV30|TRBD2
CAWSVSGGADTQYF
TGTGCCTGGAGTGTCAGCGGGGGAGCAGATACGCAGTATTTT
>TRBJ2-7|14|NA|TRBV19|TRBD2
CASSIILASGEQYF
TGTGCCAGTAGTATAATACTAGCGTCGGGCGAGCAGTACTTC
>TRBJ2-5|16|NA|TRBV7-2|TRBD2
CASSPTGTSGQETQYF
TGTGCCAGCAGCCCAACCGGGACTAGCGGACAAGAGACCCAGTACTTC
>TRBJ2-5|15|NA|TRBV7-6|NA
CASSFGRGYQETQYF
TGTGCCAGCAGCTTTGGGCGCGGGTACCAAGAGACCCAGTACTTC
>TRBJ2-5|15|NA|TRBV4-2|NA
CASSQDPARLETQYF
TGTGCCAGCAGCCAAGATCCCGCCAGGTTGGAGACCCAGTACTTC
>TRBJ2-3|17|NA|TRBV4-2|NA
CASSGGLGSGLTDTQYF
TGTGCCAGCAGTGGGGGGTTGGGTAGCGGACTCACAGATACGCAGTATTTT
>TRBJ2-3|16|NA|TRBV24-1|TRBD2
CATSDPIAGGADTQYF
TGTGCCACCAGTGATCCTATAGCGGGTGGCGCAGATACGCAGTATTTT
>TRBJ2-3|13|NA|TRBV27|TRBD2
CASTLAGGRTQYF
TGTGCCAGCACCCTAGCGGGAGGGCGTACGCAGTATTTT
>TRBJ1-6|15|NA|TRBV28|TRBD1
CASSFRDRDNSPLHF
TGTGCCAGCAGTTTTCGGGACAGGGATAATTCACCCCTCCACTTT
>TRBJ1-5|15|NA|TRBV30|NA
CAWSTLKGGNQPQHF
TGTGCCTGGAGTACACTAAAAGGGGGAAATCAGCCACAGCATTTT
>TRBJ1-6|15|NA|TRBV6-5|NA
CASSSSTGVNSPLHF
TGTGCCAGCAGTTCATCCACAGGAGTTAATTCACCCCTCCACTTT
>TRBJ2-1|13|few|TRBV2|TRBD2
CASSSIGGNEQFF
TGTGCCAGCAGTTCCATCGGGGGGAATGAGCAGTTCTTC
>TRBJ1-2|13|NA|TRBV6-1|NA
CASSEDGTYGYTF
TGTGCCAGCAGTGAAGATGGGACATATGGCTACACCTTC
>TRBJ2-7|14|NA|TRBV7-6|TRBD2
CASSVSGSSDEQYF
TGTGCCAGCAGCGTAAGCGGGAGTTCGGACGAGCAGTACTTC
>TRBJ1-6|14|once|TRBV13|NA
CASSPQLQDSPLHF
TGTGCCAGCAGCCCACAGTTGCAGGATTCACCCCTCCACTTT
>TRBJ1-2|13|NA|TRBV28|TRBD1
CASTQGAELGYTF
TGTGCCAGTACCCAGGGGGCCGAGCTGGGCTACACCTTC
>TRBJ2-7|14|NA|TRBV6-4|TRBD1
CASRPQGTPYEQYF
TGTGCCAGCAGGCCACAGGGGACCCCCTACGAGCAGTACTTC
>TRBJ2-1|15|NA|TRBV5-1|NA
CASSARGALSNEQFF
TGCGCCAGCAGCGCCCGGGGGGCTCTTAGCAATGAGCAGTTCTTC
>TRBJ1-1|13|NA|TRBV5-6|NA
CASSSGWGTEAFF
TGTGCCAGCAGCTCCGGGTGGGGCACCGAAGCTTTCTTT
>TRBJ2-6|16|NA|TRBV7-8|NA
CASLGAGTGGANVLTF
TGTGCCAGCCTTGGGGCGGGGACTGGTGGGGCCAACGTCCTGACTTTC
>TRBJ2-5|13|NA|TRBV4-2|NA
CASSRGAEETQYF
TGTGCCAGCAGCCGAGGTGCGGAAGAGACCCAGTACTTC
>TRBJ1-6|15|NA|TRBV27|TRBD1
CASSLWGTGNSPLHF
TGTGCCAGCAGTTTATGGGGGACAGGGAATTCACCCCTCCACTTT
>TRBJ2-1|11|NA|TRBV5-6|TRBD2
CASSGGGEQFF
TGTGCCAGCAGCGGCGGGGGTGAGCAGTTCTTC
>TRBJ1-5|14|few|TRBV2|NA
CASRYRASNQPQHF
TGTGCCAGCAGATACAGGGCTTCCAATCAGCCCCAGCATTTT
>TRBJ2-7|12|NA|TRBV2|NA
CASPGGLREQYF
TGTGCCAGTCCAGGGGGGCTGCGCGAGCAGTACTTC
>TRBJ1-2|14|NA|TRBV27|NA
CASSLLGGEHGYTF
TGTGCCAGCAGTTTATTAGGAGGGGAACATGGCTACACCTTC
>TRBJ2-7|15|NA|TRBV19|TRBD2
CASSKGLAGSYEQYF
TGTGCCAGTAGTAAGGGACTAGCGGGTTCCTACGAGCAGTACTTC
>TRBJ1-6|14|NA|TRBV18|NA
CASSPQTGNSPLHF
TGTGCCAGCTCACCTCAGACGGGGAATTCACCCCTCCACTTT
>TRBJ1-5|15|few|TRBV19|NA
CASSQESAGTQPQHF
TGTGCCAGTAGCCAGGAAAGTGCGGGTACTCAGCCCCAGCATTTT
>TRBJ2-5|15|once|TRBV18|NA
CASSFGLTGQETQYF
TGTGCCAGCTCGTTTGGCCTCACAGGTCAAGAGACCCAGTACTTC
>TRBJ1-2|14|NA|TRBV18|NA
CASSPPSVNYGYTF
TGTGCCAGCTCACCACCCTCGGTGAACTATGGCTACACCTTC
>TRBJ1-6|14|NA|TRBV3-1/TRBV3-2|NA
CASTPAGRNSPLHF
TGTGCCAGCACCCCAGCAGGAAGAAATTCACCCCTCCACTTT
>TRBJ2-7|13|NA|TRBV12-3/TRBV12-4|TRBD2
CASGTSGFYEQYF
TGTGCCAGCGGGACTAGCGGGTTCTACGAGCAGTACTTC
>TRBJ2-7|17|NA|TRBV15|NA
CATSRAPSTQGTYEQYF
TGTGCCACCAGCAGGGCCCCTTCGACCCAGGGAACCTACGAGCAGTACTTC
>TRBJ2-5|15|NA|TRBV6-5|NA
CASSYLGGAGETQYF
TGTGCCAGCAGTTACCTCGGGGGAGCGGGAGAGACCCAGTACTTC
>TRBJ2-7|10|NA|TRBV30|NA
CAWSADEQYF
TGTGCCTGGAGCGCGGACGAGCAGTACTTC
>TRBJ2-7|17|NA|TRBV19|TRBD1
CASSIDGRQGSSYEQYF
TGTGCCAGTAGTATAGATGGAAGACAGGGTAGCTCCTACGAGCAGTACTTC
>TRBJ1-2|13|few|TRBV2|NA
CASSESGYYGYTF
TGTGCCAGCAGTGAATCAGGGTACTATGGCTACACCTTC
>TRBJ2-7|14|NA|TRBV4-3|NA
CASSQDSSGYEQYF
TGCGCCAGCAGCCAAGATTCGTCGGGCTACGAGCAGTACTTC
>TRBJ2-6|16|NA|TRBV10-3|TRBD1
CAIRGGQGSGANVLTF
TGTGCCATCAGGGGCGGACAGGGCTCTGGGGCCAACGTCCTGACTTTC
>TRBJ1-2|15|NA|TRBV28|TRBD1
CASSSPGQGRYGYTF
TGTGCCAGCAGTTCCCCGGGACAGGGTCGCTATGGCTACACCTTC
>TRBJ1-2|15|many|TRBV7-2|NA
CASSLGSYSIGGYTF
TGTGCCAGCAGCTTAGGTTCATACAGCATCGGTGGCTACACCTTC
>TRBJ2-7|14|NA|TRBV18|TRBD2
CASSRPSGTYEQYF
TGTGCCAGCTCACGGCCTAGCGGGACATACGAGCAGTACTTC
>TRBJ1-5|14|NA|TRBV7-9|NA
CASSLREGNQPQHF
TGTGCCAGCAGCTTAAGGGAGGGCAATCAGCCCCAGCATTTT
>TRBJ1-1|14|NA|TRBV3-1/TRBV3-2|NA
CASRPTGSVTEAFF
TGTGCCAGCAGACCTACAGGGAGCGTCACTGAAGCTTTCTTT
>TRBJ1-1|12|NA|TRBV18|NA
CASSPNRAEAFF
TGTGCCAGCTCACCCAACAGGGCTGAAGCTTTCTTT
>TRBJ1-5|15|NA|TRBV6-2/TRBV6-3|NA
CASSRDGHINQPQHF
TGTGCCAGCAGTCGAGACGGACATATCAATCAGCCCCAGCATTTT
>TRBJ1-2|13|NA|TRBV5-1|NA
CASSLDMAGGYTF
TGCGCCAGCAGCCTGGACATGGCGGGGGGCTACACCTTC
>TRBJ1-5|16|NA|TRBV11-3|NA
CASSTGSGRVWQPQHF
TGTGCCAGCAGCACCGGAAGCGGGCGCGTGTGGCAGCCCCAGCATTTT